These 21 T cell receptor beta chains came from one sample sequenced in a study of blood T cell repertoires in COVID-19. TCRdb's copy holds only in-frame clones and misses some; the assay was immunoSEQ multiplex PCR. The sample lists some 130,000 clones, 79% occurring once. Specimen: peripheral blood. The source of these receptors is a woman of 80 years or more with acute or convalescent COVID-19.

This clone came up a few times. The chain employs TRBV19 and TRBJ2-5; 12 nucleotides agree with TRBD2. The CDR3 covers 14 residues. Germline V CDR1 and CDR2: LNHDA, SQIVND (reference sequence). V lost 10 bases and J lost 5; bases outside the gene matches: 8. The CDR3 protein is CATRLAGAVETQYF. DNA of the CDR3: TGTGCCACCCGACTAGCGGGAGCAGTGGAGACCCAGTACTTC.

This rearrangement joins TRBV3-1 (or the pseudogene TRBV3-2) to TRBJ1-3, with D possibly TRBD1 on 6 matching bases. The CDR3 contains 16 residues. The V end lost 2 bases, the J end lost 3 bases, and 14 bases lay between the germline ends. The germline V gene encodes CDR1 LGHDT and CDR2 YNNKEL (reference sequence). The CDR3: CASSQWGGLDGNTIYF. In DNA, the CDR3 is TGTGCCAGCAGCCAATGGGGGGGGCTAGATGGAAACACCATATATTTT.

The J gene is TRBJ1-5, the V gene TRBV30, with 8 bases fitting TRBD1. The CDR3 loop spans 16 amino acids. The V gene's germline CDR1 is GTSNPN and CDR2 SVGIG (reference sequence). With 5 bases clipped from V and 2 bases from J, the junction kept 11 bases outside the gene matches. CDR3 DNA: TGTGCCTGGTCTTACTCAGGGGGCGCGGGCAATCAGCCCCAGCATTTT. It yields the protein CAWSYSGGAGNQPQHF. Variable domain in full (rest from reference TRBV30 and TRBJ1-5): SQTIHQWPATLVQPVGSPLSLECTVEGTSNPNLYWYRQAAGRGLQLLFYSVGIGQISSEVPQNLSASRPQDRQFILSSKKLLLSDSGFYLCAWSYSGGAGNQPQHFGDGTRLSIL.

In its sample, this clone was seen a few times. The V call is TRBV5-6, the J call TRBJ1-2; 9 positions agree with TRBD1. With 4 bases clipped from V and 4 bases from J, the junction kept 2 bases outside the gene matches. CDR3 length: 13 amino acids. Per germline, CDR1 SGHDT and CDR2 YYEEEE. The CDR3 DNA reads TGTGCCAGCAGCGGGACAGGGTCCTATGGCTACACCTTC. Translation gives CASSGTGSYGYTF.

This sequence joins TRBV5-1 and TRBJ2-2, with TRBD2 matching 10 bases. Germline CDR1 is SGHRS and CDR2 is YFSETQ. V dropped 0 bases and J dropped 6; count of bases not matched to a gene: 8. The CDR3 sequence is 17 residues long. CDR3 sequence reads: CASSLAGLAGEPGELFF. Here the CDR3 DNA reads TGCGCCAGCAGCTTGGCAGGGCTAGCGGGAGAACCCGGGGAGCTGTTTTTT.

V and J are TRBV28 and TRBJ1-1; D may be TRBD1 (5 bases). There are 14 residues in the CDR3. The V end lost 5 bases, the J end lost 0 bases, and 10 bases lay between the germline ends. Per germline, CDR1 MDHEN and CDR2 SYDVKM. CDR3 in amino acids: CASSAGQLNTEAFF. The CDR3 DNA is TGTGCCAGCAGTGCGGGGCAACTGAACACTGAAGCTTTCTTT.

The CDR3 DNA sequence: TGTGCCAGCAGCTTAGCGGTGGGGGGACCCAATGAGCAGTTCTTC. Translating gives CASSLAVGGPNEQFF. This sequence joins TRBV7-2 and TRBJ2-1; the D gene is possibly TRBD2 (6 bases). V was shortened by 0 bases and J by 6 bases, with 12 bases between the two germline ends. This CDR3 is built from 15 residues. CDR1 and CDR2 (germline): SGHTA, FQGNSA. The entire variable domain, with the rest obtained from reference TRBV7-2 and TRBJ2-1, is as follows: GAGVSQSPSNKVTEKGKDVELRCDPISGHTALYWYRQSLGQGLEFLIYFQGNSAPDKSGLPSDRFSAERTGGSVSTLTIQRTQQEDSAVYLCASSLAVGGPNEQFFGPGTRLTVL.

The CDR3 sequence is CASSALAGGDNEQFF. The CDR3 DNA reads as TGTGCCAGTAGCGCACTAGCGGGAGGCGACAATGAGCAGTTCTTC. The V and J genes are TRBV19 and TRBJ2-1, with 12 bases matching TRBD2. The CDR3 contains 15 residues. In germline, CDR1 is LNHDA, CDR2 SQIVND (reference sequence). Germline trimming cut 6 bases from V and 5 bases from J; bases unmatched to any gene: 5.

The chain links TRBV6-2 or TRBV6-3 to TRBJ1-6; the match to TRBD1 covers 10 bases. Germline V lookup: CDR1 MNHEY, CDR2 SVGEGT. Trimming at V came to 4 bases and at J to 7 bases, leaving 7 bases not matched to a gene. The CDR3 is 16 residues long. The CDR3 DNA is TGTGCCAGCAGTTCGACAGGGGGCTTGGGCAATTCACCCCTCCACTTT. Its protein product is CASSSTGGLGNSPLHF.

The rearrangement joins TRBV4-3 to TRBJ2-2, with D tentatively TRBD2 (5 bases). Germline V lookup: CDR1 LGHNA, CDR2 YSLEER. The CDR3 runs to 17 residues. V lost 0 bases, J lost 4 bases, and 15 bases lay in between. The CDR3 coding sequence is TGCGCCAGCAGCCAAGAACACACGCCGGACTTCACCGGGGAGCTGTTTTTT. This codes for CASSQEHTPDFTGELFF.

This clone appeared once. The V gene is TRBV15, the J gene TRBJ2-7; D remains unclear. Trimming cost V 0 bases and J 4 bases, with 7 bases left between them. Germline V gives CDR1 LNHNV, CDR2 YYDKDF (reference sequence). The CDR3 has 13 residues. The CDR3 DNA reads TGTGCCACCAGCAGAGACCAGATTTACGAGCAGTACTTC. Amino acids: CATSRDQIYEQYF.

The CDR3 sequence is CASSLDPGTGNQPQHF. The CDR3 bases are TGTGCCAGCAGCTTAGACCCTGGGACAGGGAATCAGCCCCAGCATTTT. The rearrangement links TRBV11-2 to TRBJ1-5, with 9 bases that match TRBD1. The CDR3 is 16 amino acids. V trimming: 0 bases; J trimming: 4 bases; junction bases outside the gene matches: 4. CDR1 is SGHAT, CDR2 FQNNGV, per germline.

The chain has TRBV4-3 and TRBJ2-3; 7 bases align to TRBD2. Germline-derived CDR1 and CDR2 are LGHNA and YSLEER. The V and J ends lost 3 bases and 1 base, in that order; junction bases with no gene match: 7. CDR3 length equals 16 residues. The CDR3 loop reads CASSQGAGLRTDTQYF. The CDR3 coding sequence is TGCGCCAGCAGCCAGGGAGCGGGATTACGCACAGATACGCAGTATTTT.

The V gene is TRBV6-5, the J gene TRBJ2-7; 7 bases fit TRBD1. J was trimmed by 0 bases and V by 6 bases; bases with no gene match: 5. This CDR3 region has 14 residues. CDR1 and CDR2 (germline): MNHEY, SVGAGI. The CDR3 sequence: CASSRQGISYEQYF. The CDR3, as DNA: TGTGCCAGCAGCCGACAGGGAATCTCCTACGAGCAGTACTTC.

In this sample, this clone turned up a few times. V usage is TRBV7-3 and J usage is TRBJ1-1; possible D gene TRBD1, 6 bases. The CDR3 consists of 14 residues. The V gene lost 2 bases and the J gene lost 6 bases, with 13 bases spanning the gap. Germline V CDR1 and CDR2: SGHTA, FQGTGA. The CDR3 region is CASSLGSGVPEAFF. As DNA, the CDR3 is TGTGCCAGCAGCTTAGGTTCAGGGGTCCCTGAAGCTTTCTTT.

In its sample, this clone was seen a few times. The chain combines TRBV5-1 with TRBJ1-1, with D maybe TRBD1 (5 bases). This CDR3 contains 13 residues. V was shortened by 0 bases and J by 8 bases, with 11 bases between the two germline ends. Germline V CDR1 and CDR2: SGHRS, YFSETQ. The CDR3 is CASSLEAKGEAFF. The CDR3 nucleotides read TGCGCCAGCAGCTTGGAGGCCAAGGGGGAAGCTTTCTTT. Based on the CDR3 plus reference TRBV5-1 and TRBJ1-1, the full variable domain is KAGVTQTPRYLIKTRGQQVTLSCSPISGHRSVSWYQQTPGQGLQFLFEYFSETQRNKGNFPGRFSGRQFSNSRSEMNVSTLELGDSALYLCASSLEAKGEAFFGQGTRLTVV.

This chain uses TRBV3-1 (or the pseudogene TRBV3-2) with TRBJ1-1; no reliable D call. V was cut by 1 base and J by 11 bases, with 14 bases left in between. This CDR3 has 13 amino acids. Germline V lookup: CDR1 LGHDT, CDR2 YNNKEL (reference sequence). The CDR3 DNA sequence: TGTGCCAGCAGCCAAGCAAGGTCCCTGCGGGCTTTCTTT. Translated: CASSQARSLRAFF.

This chain uses TRBV6-5 with TRBJ1-2, with 9 bases matching TRBD1. Germline V lookup: CDR1 MNHEY, CDR2 SVGAGI. V lost 10 bases and J lost 4; bases outside the gene matches: 7. There are 13 residues in the CDR3. The DNA for the CDR3 is TGTGCCATCTCGACAGGGGGAGGCTATGGCTACACCTTC. It is translated as CAISTGGGYGYTF.

The chain recombines TRBV19 with TRBJ1-2, with D possibly TRBD1 on 5 matching bases. V was shortened by 8 bases and J by 5 bases, with 18 bases between the two germline ends. CDR1 is LNHDA, CDR2 SQIVND, per germline (reference sequence). The CDR3 is 14 residues long. In DNA form, the CDR3 reads TGTGCCAGTTCTCGGGGGGAGGCTAGATATGGCTACACCTTC. Translation: CASSRGEARYGYTF. Combining the CDR3 with reference TRBV19 and TRBJ1-2 gives the whole variable domain DGGITQSPKYLFRKEGQNVTLSCEQNLNHDAMYWYRQDPGQGLRLIYYSQIVNDFQKGDIAEGYSVSREKKESFPLTVTSAQKNPTAFYLCASSRGEARYGYTFGSGTRLTVV.

In regard to this clone: Other DNA sequences from this sample encode an identical CDR3 as well. This rearrangement joins TRBV14 to TRBJ2-7; 11 positions agree with TRBD2. The CDR3 consists of 15 residues. CDR1 and CDR2 (germline): SGHDN, FVKESK. V trimming: 6 bases; J trimming: 0 bases; junction bases outside the gene matches: 4. This CDR3 is CASSRGTSGSYEQYF. CDR3 nucleotide sequence: TGTGCCAGCAGTCGAGGGACTAGCGGCTCCTACGAGCAGTACTTC. Based on the CDR3 plus reference TRBV14 and TRBJ2-7, the full variable domain is EAGVTQFPSHSVIEKGQTVTLRCDPISGHDNLYWYRRVMGKEIKFLLHFVKESKQDESGMPNNRFLAERTGGTYSTLKVQPAELEDSGVYFCASSRGTSGSYEQYFGPGTRLTVT.

This rearrangement joins TRBV5-1 to TRBJ2-7; tentatively, D is TRBD2 (7 bases). Germline V gene lookup returns CDR1 SGHRS and CDR2 YFSETQ. The CDR3 is 14 residues long. The V end was cut by 5 bases, the J end by 2 bases, with 14 bases between. In DNA, the CDR3 is TGCGCCAGCAGACAGGGCGGGAGTACCTACGAGCAGTACTTC. It translates to CASRQGGSTYEQYF.